This TCR beta chain is drawn from a study of vaccination effects on CD4 cells after COVID-19. Study details: Cultures used 2 million or so PBMC per well, approximately 10 IU/ml IL-2 and 10 ug/ml peptides. General study points: Cross-reactivity with common cold coronaviruses was shown by only 1 of 255 vaccine-induced clones in healthy vaccinees. Among infection- and vaccine-induced clones, marked clonal contraction occurred late after vaccination.

From germline, CDR1 is LNHNV and CDR2 YYDKDF (reference sequence). Trimming pared 1 base from V and 9 bases from J, leaving 20 bases between. This CDR3 comprises 16 residues. The method was immunoSEQ multiplex PCR; TCRdb's version includes in-frame clones alone and lacks a portion of them. The table shows approximately 74,000 clones, with roughly 73% occurring only once. Having been cultured for ten to eleven days, the cells underwent CD4+ T cell isolation. Subjects were given two BNT162b2 or mRNA-1273 vaccine doses. Recipients of the vaccine had no prior SARS-CoV-2 infection and negative nucleocapsid antibodies. Comments on this clone: What it binds is not known.

This specimen consisted of CD4+ T cells from PBMCs cultured without peptide, obtained after COVID-19 vaccination. V gene TRBV15 combines with J gene TRBJ2-3, with a possible D match to TRBD1 (6 bases). The receptor was derived from a human donor who received a COVID-19 vaccine. The DNA for the CDR3 is TGTGCCACCAGCAGAGGAATGTCCACAGGGTCTTCCACGCAGTATTTT. Protein product: CATSRGMSTGSSTQYF.